This paragraph covers one T cell receptor beta chain sequence. The record originates from a study of T cell changes during pregnancy in multiple sclerosis. TCRdb keeps only in-frame clones here, not all; method: immunoSEQ multiplex PCR. This sample has 55,000 to 75,000 clones, with roughly 92% found just once. Germline V gene sequence: CDR1 MNHEY, CDR2 SMNVEV (reference sequence). V was clipped by 3 bases and J by 2 bases; unmatched bases: 4. The CDR3 runs 15 residues. This chain links TRBV27 with TRBJ2-1; 7 nucleotides match TRBD1. The sequencing used CD8+ T cells from peripheral blood mononuclear cells, collected in the second trimester of pregnancy. The sequence came from a female donor with multiple sclerosis, enrolled in a pregnancy study. The CDR3 loop is CASSFPGTAYNEQFF. Written as DNA, the CDR3 is TGTGCCAGCAGTTTCCCCGGGACAGCCTACAATGAGCAGTTCTTC.